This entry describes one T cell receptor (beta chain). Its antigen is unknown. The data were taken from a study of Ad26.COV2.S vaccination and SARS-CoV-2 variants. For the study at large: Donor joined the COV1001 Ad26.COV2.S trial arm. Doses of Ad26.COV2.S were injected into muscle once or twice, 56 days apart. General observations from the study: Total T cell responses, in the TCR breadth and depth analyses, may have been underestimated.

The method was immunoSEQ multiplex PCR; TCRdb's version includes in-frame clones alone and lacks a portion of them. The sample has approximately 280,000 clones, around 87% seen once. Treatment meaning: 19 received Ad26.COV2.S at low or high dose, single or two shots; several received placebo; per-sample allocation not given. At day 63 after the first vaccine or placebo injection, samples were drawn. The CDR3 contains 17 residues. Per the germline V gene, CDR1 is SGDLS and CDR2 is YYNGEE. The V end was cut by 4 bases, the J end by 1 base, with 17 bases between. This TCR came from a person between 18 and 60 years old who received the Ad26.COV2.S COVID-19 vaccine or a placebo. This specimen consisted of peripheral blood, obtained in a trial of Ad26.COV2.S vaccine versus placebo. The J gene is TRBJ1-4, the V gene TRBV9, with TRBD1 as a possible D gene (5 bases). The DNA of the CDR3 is TGTGCCAGCAGCCCAGTCAGTCGTGGGGGAACTAATGAAAAACTGTTTTTT. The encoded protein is CASSPVSRGGTNEKLFF.